This T cell receptor (beta chain) stems from a study of cytomegalovirus exposure and HLA in healthy donors. The assay was immunoSEQ multiplex PCR, and TCRdb's table has in-frame clones only and misses some. This table has 250,000 to 350,000 clones, 75% to 90% appearing once. Germline CDR1 MDHEN, CDR2 SYDVKM. This CDR3 is 16 amino acids long. V lost 7 bases and J lost 2, with 21 bases in between. A word on this clone: Its antigen is currently unknown.

Study-level findings and limits: Generally TCR sequences proved uncommon, though certain public TCRs appeared in numerous donors.

The receptor comes from a woman younger than 35 in good health and CMV-seronegative. Sequenced: PBMCs. The chain uses TRBV28 and TRBJ2-7; possibly TRBD2 for D (5 bases). In DNA, the CDR3 is TGTGCCAGCAACAACGCGGGTCAGTACAGAACCTACGAGCAGTACTTC. Its protein product is CASNNAGQYRTYEQYF.